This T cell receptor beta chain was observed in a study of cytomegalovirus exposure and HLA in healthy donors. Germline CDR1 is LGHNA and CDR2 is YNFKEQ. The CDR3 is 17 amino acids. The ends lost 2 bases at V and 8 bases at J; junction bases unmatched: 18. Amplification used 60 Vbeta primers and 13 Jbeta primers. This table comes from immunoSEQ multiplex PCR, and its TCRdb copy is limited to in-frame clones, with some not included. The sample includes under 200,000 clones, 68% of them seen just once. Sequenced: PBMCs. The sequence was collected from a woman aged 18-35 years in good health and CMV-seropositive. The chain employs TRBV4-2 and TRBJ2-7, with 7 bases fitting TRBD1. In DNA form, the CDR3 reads TGTGCCAGCAGCCAATACTCCACGGGACAGCCTTCTACGAAGCAGTACTTC. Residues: CASSQYSTGQPSTKQYF.